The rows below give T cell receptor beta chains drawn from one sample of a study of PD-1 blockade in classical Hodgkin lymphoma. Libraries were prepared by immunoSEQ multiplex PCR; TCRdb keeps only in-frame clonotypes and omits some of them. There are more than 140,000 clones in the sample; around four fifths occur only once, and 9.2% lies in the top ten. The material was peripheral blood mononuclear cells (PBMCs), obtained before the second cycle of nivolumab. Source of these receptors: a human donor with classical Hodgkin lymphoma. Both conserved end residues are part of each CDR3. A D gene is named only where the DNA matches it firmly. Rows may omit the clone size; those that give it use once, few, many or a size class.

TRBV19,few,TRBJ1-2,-,CASSLNYGYTF,TGTGCCAGTAGCCTGAACTATGGCTACACCTTC
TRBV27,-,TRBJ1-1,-,CASSLHRLNTEAFF,TGTGCCAGCAGTTTACATCGGTTGAACACTGAAGCTTTCTTT
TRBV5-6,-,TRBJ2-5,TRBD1,CASSLGTGQETQYF,TGTGCCAGCAGCTTGGGGACAGGGCAAGAGACCCAGTACTTC
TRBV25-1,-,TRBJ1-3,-,CASSATLGWSSSGNTIYF,TGTGCCAGCAGTGCGACCCTGGGGTGGAGTAGCTCTGGAAACACCATATATTTT
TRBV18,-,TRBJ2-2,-,CASSPPVRGATGELFF,TGTGCCAGCTCACCACCGGTCCGGGGGGCCACCGGGGAGCTGTTTTTT
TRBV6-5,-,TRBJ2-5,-,CASSGHGVQETQYF,TGTGCCAGCAGTGGACACGGGGTCCAAGAGACCCAGTACTTC
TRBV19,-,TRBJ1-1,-,CASSIDRGTEAFF,TGTGCCAGTAGTATAGACAGGGGCACTGAAGCTTTCTTT
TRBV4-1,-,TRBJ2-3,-,CASSQKGEGLRFPQYF,TGCGCCAGCAGCCAGAAGGGGGAGGGCCTTCGTTTTCCGCAGTATTTT
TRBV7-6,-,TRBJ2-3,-,CASSSSAPTQYF,TGTGCCAGCAGCTCGTCTGCTCCTACGCAGTATTTT
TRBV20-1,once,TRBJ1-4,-,CSADIGEKLFF,TGCAGTGCTGACATTGGGGAAAAACTGTTTTTT
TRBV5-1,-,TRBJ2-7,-,CASSFRLSHYEQYF,TGCGCCAGCAGCTTCCGACTATCACACTACGAGCAGTACTTC
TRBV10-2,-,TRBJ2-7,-,CASSEIGPYEQYF,TGCGCCAGCAGTGAAATCGGGCCCTACGAGCAGTACTTC
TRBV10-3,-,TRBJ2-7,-,CAISESRDEQYF,TGTGCCATCAGTGAGTCGAGGGACGAGCAGTACTTC
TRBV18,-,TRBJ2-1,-,CASSPDMIYNEQFF,TGTGCCAGCTCACCCGACATGATCTACAATGAGCAGTTCTTC
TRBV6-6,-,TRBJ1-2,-,CASSYDGNYGYTF,TGTGCCAGCAGTTACGACGGAAACTATGGCTACACCTTC
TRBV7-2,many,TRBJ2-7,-,CASSLGAVESYEQYF,TGTGCCAGCAGCTTAGGAGCGGTGGAATCCTACGAGCAGTACTTC
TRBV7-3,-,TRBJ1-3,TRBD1,CASSSQGQGSGNTIYF,TGTGCCAGCAGCTCACAGGGACAGGGTTCTGGAAACACCATATATTTT